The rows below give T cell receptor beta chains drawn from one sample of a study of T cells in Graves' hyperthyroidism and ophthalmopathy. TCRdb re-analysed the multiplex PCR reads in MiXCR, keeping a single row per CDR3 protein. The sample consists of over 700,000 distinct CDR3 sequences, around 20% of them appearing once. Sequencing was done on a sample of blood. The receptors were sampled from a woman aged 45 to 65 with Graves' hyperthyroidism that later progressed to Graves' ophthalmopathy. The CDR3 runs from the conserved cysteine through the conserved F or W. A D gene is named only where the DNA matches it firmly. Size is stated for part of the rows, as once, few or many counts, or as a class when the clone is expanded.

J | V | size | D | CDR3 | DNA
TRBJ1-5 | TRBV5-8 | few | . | CASSAGRGHSNQPQHF | TGTGCCAGCAGCGCCGGCAGGGGTCATAGCAATCAGCCCCAGCATTTT
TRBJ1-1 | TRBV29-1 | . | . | CSVDLAGPGTEAFF | TGCAGCGTTGACTTGGCCGGCCCAGGGACTGAAGCTTTCTTT
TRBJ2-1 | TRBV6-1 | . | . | CASSFDRDNEQFF | TGTGCCAGCAGTTTTGACAGAGACAATGAGCAGTTCTTC
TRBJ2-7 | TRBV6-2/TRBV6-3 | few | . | CASSYEPTDNYEQYF | TGTGCCAGCAGTTACGAGCCCACGGATAACTACGAGCAGTACTTC
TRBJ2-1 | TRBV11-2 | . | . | CASSLVTEQLF | TGTGCCAGCAGCTTAGTAACGGAGCAGCTCTTC
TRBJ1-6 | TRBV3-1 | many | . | CASSQDSQEYSPLHF | TGTGCCAGCAGCCAAGATTCACAGGAGTATTCACCCCTCCACTTT
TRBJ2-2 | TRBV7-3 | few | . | CASSPIMGGSRGIGELFF | TGTGCCAGCAGCCCCATTATGGGGGGAAGCAGGGGGATCGGGGAGCTGTTTTTT
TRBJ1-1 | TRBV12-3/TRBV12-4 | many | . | CASSPYEQNMNTEAFF | TGTGCCAGCAGTCCGTACGAACAGAACATGAACACTGAAGCTTTCTTT
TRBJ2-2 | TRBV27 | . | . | CASSLSRRGRNTGELFF | TGTGCCAGCAGTTTGAGCAGGAGAGGGAGGAACACCGGGGAGCTGTTTTTT
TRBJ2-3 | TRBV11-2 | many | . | CASRDWTRSTDTQYF | TGTGCCAGCAGAGATTGGACAAGAAGCACAGATACGCAGTATTTT
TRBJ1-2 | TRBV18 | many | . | CASSPGVGGNYGYTF | TGTGCCAGCTCACCAGGGGTCGGGGGCAACTATGGCTACACCTTC
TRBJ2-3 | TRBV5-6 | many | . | CASSFLDTQYF | TGTGCCAGCAGCTTTTTAGATACGCAGTATTTT
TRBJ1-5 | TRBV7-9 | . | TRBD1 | CASSPPGQRQPQHF | TGTGCCAGCAGCCCACCGGGACAGCGGCAGCCCCAGCATTTT
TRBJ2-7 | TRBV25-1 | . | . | CASSAEWSYEQYF | TGTGCCAGCAGCGCCGAGTGGTCCTACGAGCAGTACTTC
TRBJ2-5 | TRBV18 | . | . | CASSPGGRGQETQYF | TGTGCCAGCTCACCAGGAGGCAGGGGACAAGAGACCCAGTACTTC
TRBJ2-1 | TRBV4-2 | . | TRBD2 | CVSSPRTSAEQFF | TGTGTCAGCAGCCCCCGGACTAGCGCCGAGCAGTTCTTC
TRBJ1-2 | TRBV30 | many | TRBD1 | CACEGQGRILAYGYTF | TGTGCCTGTGAAGGACAGGGGAGGATCTTAGCCTATGGCTACACCTTC
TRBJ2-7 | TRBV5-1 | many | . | CASSLAGAGKDYEQYF | TGCGCCAGCAGCTTGGCCGGGGCAGGAAAGGACTACGAGCAGTACTTC
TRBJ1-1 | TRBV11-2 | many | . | CASGSKPTLNTEAFF | TGTGCCAGCGGATCGAAGCCCACGTTGAACACTGAAGCTTTCTTT
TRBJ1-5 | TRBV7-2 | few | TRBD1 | CASSLEVRGRSQPQHF | TGTGCCAGCAGCTTAGAAGTCAGGGGGCGATCTCAGCCCCAGCATTTT
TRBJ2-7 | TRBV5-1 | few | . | CASSLGGIQSYEQYF | TGCGCCAGCAGCTTGGGGGGAATTCAGTCCTACGAGCAGTACTTC
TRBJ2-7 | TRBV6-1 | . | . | CASPETGRGGGGEQYF | TGTGCCAGTCCCGAGACTGGACGGGGCGGAGGGGGAGAGCAGTACTTC
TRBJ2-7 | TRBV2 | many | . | CASSETLYEQYF | TGTGCCAGCAGTGAAACTCTCTACGAGCAGTACTTC
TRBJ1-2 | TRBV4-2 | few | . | CASSQDRPSYPYGYTF | TGTGCCAGCAGCCAAGATAGACCTTCTTATCCCTATGGCTACACCTTC
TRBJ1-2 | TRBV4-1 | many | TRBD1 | CASSQPGQGPNYGYTF | TGCGCCAGCAGCCAACCTGGACAGGGCCCTAACTATGGCTACACCTTC
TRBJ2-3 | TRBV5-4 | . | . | CASTSEGGAGTDTQYF | TGTGCCAGCACCTCGGAGGGGGGGGCCGGCACAGATACGCAGTATTTT
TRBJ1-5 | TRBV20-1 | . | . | CSAILEGYSNQPQHF | TGCAGTGCCATATTGGAGGGTTATAGCAATCAGCCCCAGCATTTT
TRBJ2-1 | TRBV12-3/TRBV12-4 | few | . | CASSLGPRGRDEQFF | TGTGCCAGCAGTTTAGGTCCGAGGGGGAGGGATGAGCAGTTCTTC
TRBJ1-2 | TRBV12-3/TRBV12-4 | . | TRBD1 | CASSFSQGARGYTF | TGTGCCAGCAGTTTTTCTCAGGGGGCGCGTGGCTACACCTTC
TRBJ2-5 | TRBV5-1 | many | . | CASSQGYRTTQETQYF | TGCGCCAGCAGCCAGGGATATCGGACTACTCAAGAGACCCAGTACTTC
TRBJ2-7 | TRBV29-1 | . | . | CSVREDSHGDYEQYF | TGCAGCGTTCGAGAGGACAGTCATGGGGACTACGAGCAGTACTTC
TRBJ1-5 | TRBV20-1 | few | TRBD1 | CSAKDRAQPQHF | TGCAGTGCCAAGGACAGGGCTCAGCCCCAGCATTTT